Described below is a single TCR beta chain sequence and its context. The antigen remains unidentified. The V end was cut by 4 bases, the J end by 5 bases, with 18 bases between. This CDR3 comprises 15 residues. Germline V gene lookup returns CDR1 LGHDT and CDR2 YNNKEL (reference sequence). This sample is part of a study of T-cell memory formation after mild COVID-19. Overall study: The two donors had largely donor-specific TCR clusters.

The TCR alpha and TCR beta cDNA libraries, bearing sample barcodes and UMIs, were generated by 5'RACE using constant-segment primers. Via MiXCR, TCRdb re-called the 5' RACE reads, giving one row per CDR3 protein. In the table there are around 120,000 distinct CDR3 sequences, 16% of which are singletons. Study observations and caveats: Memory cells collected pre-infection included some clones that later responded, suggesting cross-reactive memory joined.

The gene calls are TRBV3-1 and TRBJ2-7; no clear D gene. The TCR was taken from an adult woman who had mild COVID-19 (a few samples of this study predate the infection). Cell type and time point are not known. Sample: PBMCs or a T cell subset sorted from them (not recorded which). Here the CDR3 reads CASSPGPPSVNEQYF. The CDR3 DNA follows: TGTGCCAGCAGCCCGGGCCCACCCTCAGTCAACGAGCAGTACTTC.